This entry lists 26 T cell receptor beta chains sequenced from one sample in a study of identical twins. TCRdb passed the 5' RACE reads through MiXCR, listing each CDR3 protein once. This table has about 660,000 distinct CDR3 sequences, over 8.5% appearing once. Another study also made use of these data, one on yellow fever vaccine responses in identical twins.

What was sequenced was PBMCs. The receptor source for this set is a young woman in good health.

The rearrangement links TRBV20-1 to TRBJ2-5, with D tentatively TRBD1 or TRBD2 (5 bases each). The V gene's germline CDR1 is DFQATT and CDR2 SNEGSKA (reference sequence). V lost 1 base to trimming and J lost 1 base, with 13 bases between them. This CDR3 region has 15 residues. The CDR3 region is CSARVEGQGQETQYF. The CDR3 region has the DNA TGCAGTGCTAGAGTCGAGGGGCAGGGCCAAGAGACCCAGTACTTC.

Only a few counts were recorded for this clonotype. V usage is TRBV6-6 and J usage is TRBJ2-3; D is possibly TRBD1 (5 bases). The CDR3 sequence is 13 residues long. The V end lost 6 bases, the J end lost 4 bases, and 11 bases lay between the germline ends. Per the germline V gene, CDR1 is MNHNY and CDR2 is SVGAGI (reference sequence). The CDR3, as DNA: TGTGCCAGCAGCCCGACAGTGCCAGATACGCAGTATTTT. Its translation is CASSPTVPDTQYF.

This clonotype was found a few times. The J gene is TRBJ2-7, the V gene TRBV5-1, with D possibly TRBD2 on 6 matching bases. The germline CDR1 and CDR2 sequences are SGHRS and YFSETQ. Between the trimmed V and J ends, which lost 4 bases and 4 bases, there was a span of 21 bases. CDR3 length equals 16 residues. The CDR3 coding sequence is TGCGCCAGCAGCCTTACCGCGGTGGGGGGACCTTACGAGCAGTACTTC. This gives the protein CASSLTAVGGPYEQYF.

This chain links TRBV29-1 with TRBJ2-3; D remains ambiguous. Deletions cut 7 bases from V and 3 bases from J, with 5 bases between. This CDR3 region has 10 residues. CDR1 and CDR2 (germline): SQVTM, ANQGSEA. CDR3 region: CSAITDTQYF. CDR3 bases: TGCAGCGCCATAACAGATACGCAGTATTTT.

The chain couples TRBV29-1 to TRBJ1-2, with 8 bases matching TRBD1. Germline assignment: CDR1 SQVTM and CDR2 ANQGSEA. CDR3 length: 14 residues. V shed 3 bases, J shed 5 bases, and the junction held 8 bases outside the gene matches. The CDR3 here is CSVEVAGGGYGYTF. CDR3 nucleotide sequence: TGCAGCGTTGAGGTGGCAGGGGGCGGTTATGGCTACACCTTC.

Comment on this clonotype: An end of the junction differs from the germline gene, which may be a read error. The rearrangement joins TRBV3-1 to TRBJ2-7, with 7 bases that match TRBD2. Germline CDR1 LGHDT, CDR2 YNNKEL (reference sequence). This CDR3 region has 15 residues. The CDR3 DNA follows: TGTGCCTGCAGCCAAGAACTAGCGCAACGCTACGAGCAGTACTTC. Encoded protein: CACSQELAQRYEQYF.

Only a few counts were recorded for this clonotype. This chain links TRBV20-1 with TRBJ2-1, with D unresolved. The CDR3 runs to 13 residues. V was cut by 8 bases and J by 9 bases, with 20 bases left in between. Germline assignment: CDR1 DFQATT and CDR2 SNEGSKA (reference sequence). The CDR3 sequence: CSPSPPLLSEQFF. For the CDR3, the DNA is TGCAGTCCATCCCCCCCTCTCCTGAGTGAGCAGTTCTTC.

This clonotype appeared a few times. The J gene is TRBJ2-7, the V gene TRBV20-1; tentative D call: TRBD1 (6 bases). V dropped 2 bases and J dropped 3 bases, with 11 bases sitting between them. This CDR3 contains 13 residues. Per the germline V gene, CDR1 is DFQATT and CDR2 is SNEGSKA (reference sequence). The DNA for the CDR3 is TGCAGTGCTAGACAGGGGTCGAACTACGAGCAGTACTTC. Protein: CSARQGSNYEQYF.

This clonotype showed up just a few times. The chain links TRBV5-1 to TRBJ2-7; 10 nucleotides match TRBD1. The germline V gene encodes CDR1 SGHRS and CDR2 YFSETQ. The CDR3 totals 15 residues. V shed 4 bases, J shed 6 bases, and the junction held 10 bases outside the gene matches. In DNA, the CDR3 is TGCGCCAGCAGCCCCCGGGGGACAGGGGTTTTCGAGCAGTACTTC. This sequence encodes CASSPRGTGVFEQYF.

The J gene is TRBJ2-1, the V gene TRBV6-5, with a possible D match to TRBD1 (6 bases). Germline V CDR1 and CDR2: MNHEY, SVGAGI. The CDR3 runs 15 residues. V was cut by 1 base and J by 7 bases, with 14 bases left in between. CDR3 coding DNA: TGTGCCAGCAGTTACTTCGGACAGTTTGAGAATGAGCAGTTCTTC. Protein: CASSYFGQFENEQFF.

The genes are TRBV6-5 and TRBJ1-2, with a possible D match to TRBD1 (5 bases). Germline CDR1 is MNHEY and CDR2 is SVGAGI. The CDR3 spans 14 residues. The ends were cut back, 2 bases at V and 9 bases at J, with 16 bases in the middle. In DNA form, the CDR3 reads TGTGCCAGCAGTTACATCGGCAGGGCGGAGAGCTACACCTTC. The encoded protein is CASSYIGRAESYTF.

The chain couples TRBV6-2 or TRBV6-3 to TRBJ1-5; unclear D gene. V was clipped by 8 bases and J by 5 bases, with 13 bases between them. The CDR3 spans 13 residues. Germline V gene lookup returns CDR1 MNHEY and CDR2 SVGEGT. CDR3 region: CASGWAWDQPQHF. The CDR3 bases are TGTGCCAGCGGATGGGCGTGGGATCAGCCCCAGCATTTT.

This chain connects TRBV21-1 to TRBJ2-1; the table's D call of TRBD1 was not tested on the DNA. TRBV21-1 is reported as a pseudogene. The CDR3 covers 17 residues. The CDR3 sequence: CASSKGRDMSSYNEQFF. In nucleotides, the CDR3 is TGTGCCAGCAGCAAAGGTCGGGACATGAGCTCCTACAATGAGCAGTTCTTC.

The chain uses TRBV5-1 and TRBJ2-7; a possible D gene is TRBD2 (6 bases). Trimming removed 0 bases at V and 5 bases at J, with 15 bases between. The length of the CDR3 is 15 residues. Germline CDR1 is SGHRS and CDR2 is YFSETQ. Here the CDR3 DNA reads TGCGCCAGCAGCTTGGACGGGACTCCCGGGGACGAGCAGTACTTC. This codes for CASSLDGTPGDEQYF.

This clonotype has a handful of counts. The rearrangement links TRBV28 to TRBJ2-7; D possibly corresponds to TRBD2 (5 bases). The CDR3 consists of 13 residues. Germline lookup yields CDR1 MDHEN and CDR2 SYDVKM. Trimming cost V 4 bases and J 11 bases, with 18 bases left between them. The DNA for the CDR3 is TGTGCCAGCAGTTCCATAGCGCCCTCCGGGAAGTACTTC. It encodes CASSSIAPSGKYF.

This clonotype was recorded at least ten times. The chain couples TRBV2 to TRBJ2-1; 9 bases line up with TRBD1. CDR1 and CDR2 from the germline V gene are SNHLY and FYNNEI. This CDR3 spans 12 amino acids. The V and J ends lost 10 bases and 8 bases, in that order; junction bases with no gene match: 6. The CDR3 bases are TGTGCCACTCGACAGGGGGGCGATGAGCAGTTCTTC. Encoded protein: CATRQGGDEQFF.

The chain uses TRBV2 and TRBJ2-3; 9 bases agree with TRBD1. This CDR3 contains 16 residues. The germline V gene encodes CDR1 SNHLY and CDR2 FYNNEI. Losses at the gene ends were 3 bases for V and 7 bases for J; bases not matched to a gene: 11. The CDR3 region is CASSDGTGYLENTQYF. Here the CDR3 DNA reads TGTGCCAGCAGTGACGGGACAGGGTATTTGGAAAATACGCAGTATTTT.

This clonotype was found a few times. This chain links TRBV5-1 with TRBJ2-7, with TRBD2 identical over 8 bases. There are 17 residues in the CDR3. Germline assignment: CDR1 SGHRS and CDR2 YFSETQ. With V trimmed by 0 bases and J by 3 bases, 11 bases remained unmatched. The CDR3 DNA follows: TGCGCCAGCAGCTTGGGGGGGGGTAGCGGGAAAGTCTACGAGCAGTACTTC. Translation: CASSLGGGSGKVYEQYF.

The table lists this clonotype with a few counts. V is TRBV28 and J is TRBJ1-6; D remains ambiguous. CDR1 and CDR2 (germline): MDHEN, SYDVKM. CDR3 length: 13 amino acids. The V end lost 3 bases, the J end lost 7 bases, and 7 bases lay between the germline ends. The CDR3 coding sequence is TGTGCCAGCAGTTTTGGGGAAAATTCACCCCTCCACTTT. Translated: CASSFGENSPLHF.

This clonotype was counted only a few times. The genes are TRBV29-1 and TRBJ2-1; TRBD2 is a possible D gene (5 bases). This CDR3 region has 14 residues. Trimming cost V 0 bases and J 5 bases, with 11 bases left between them. The V gene's germline CDR1 is SQVTM and CDR2 ANQGSEA. The CDR3 DNA reads TGCAGCGTTGAAGATCGGGAAGGGAACAATGAGCAGTTCTTC. Protein product: CSVEDREGNNEQFF.

There are a few counts of this clonotype. The chain combines TRBV29-1 with TRBJ2-3, with 9 bases that match TRBD2. V was clipped by 0 bases and J by 7 bases; unmatched bases: 14. Germline V gene data show CDR1 as SQVTM and CDR2 as ANQGSEA. This CDR3 has 17 residues. CDR3 sequence (DNA): TGCAGCGTTGAAGAGGCTCCTAGCGGGGTGGGGATGAATACGCAGTATTTT. Its translation: CSVEEAPSGVGMNTQYF.

The rearrangement links TRBV20-1 to TRBJ2-1; 7 bases match TRBD2. The CDR3 has 16 amino acids. V was pared by 1 base and J by 0 bases, with 6 bases of the junction left unmatched. From germline, CDR1 is DFQATT and CDR2 SNEGSKA (reference sequence). CDR3 sequence: CSARAIGGSSYNEQFF. In DNA form, the CDR3 reads TGCAGTGCTAGAGCGATCGGCGGGAGCTCCTACAATGAGCAGTTCTTC.

The chain joins TRBV20-1 to TRBJ1-2; D unresolved. V was cut by 2 bases and J by 4 bases, with 11 bases left in between. Germline assignment: CDR1 DFQATT and CDR2 SNEGSKA (reference sequence). This CDR3 is built from 13 residues. The CDR3 bases are TGCAGTGCTAGACTCAGCGATAGCTATGGCTACACCTTC. Translating it yields CSARLSDSYGYTF.

The chain joins TRBV5-1 to TRBJ2-1; maybe TRBD2 (6 bases). CDR3 length: 16 amino acids. The V gene's germline CDR1 is SGHRS and CDR2 YFSETQ. The V end was cut by 2 bases, the J end by 5 bases, with 17 bases between. The CDR3 loop is CASSFGLGGQNNEQFF. CDR3 sequence (DNA): TGCGCCAGCAGCTTCGGGCTAGGAGGGCAAAACAATGAGCAGTTCTTC.

This clonotype was counted between two and nine times. The rearrangement uses TRBV25-1 and TRBJ2-1; 11 bases agree with TRBD2. This CDR3 has 14 amino acids. Germline lookup yields CDR1 MGHDK and CDR2 SYGVNS. The trim removed 10 bases at V and 7 bases at J, leaving 9 bases unmatched. As DNA, the CDR3 is TGTGCCACCTCGGGACTAGCGGCCTCGAATGAGCAGTTCTTC. It codes for CATSGLAASNEQFF.

Here the CDR3 reads CASSYVAGISYNEQFF. The CDR3 DNA is TGTGCCAGCAGTTATGTAGCGGGGATCTCCTACAATGAGCAGTTCTTC. This chain joins TRBV6-2 or TRBV6-3 and TRBJ2-1; 8 bases match TRBD2. The V gene end was trimmed by 3 bases and the J gene end by 0 bases; junction bases not matched to a gene: 4. CDR1 is MNHEY and CDR2 is SVGEGT in the germline V gene. This CDR3 contains 16 residues.